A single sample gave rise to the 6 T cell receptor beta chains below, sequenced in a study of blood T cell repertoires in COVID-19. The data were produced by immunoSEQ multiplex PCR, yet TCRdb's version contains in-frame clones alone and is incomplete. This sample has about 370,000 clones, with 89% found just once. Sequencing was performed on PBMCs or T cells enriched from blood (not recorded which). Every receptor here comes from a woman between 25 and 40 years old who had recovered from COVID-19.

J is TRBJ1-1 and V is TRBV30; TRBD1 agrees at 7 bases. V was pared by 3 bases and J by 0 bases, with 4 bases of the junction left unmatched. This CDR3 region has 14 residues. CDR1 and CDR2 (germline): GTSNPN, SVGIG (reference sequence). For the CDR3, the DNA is TGTGCCTGGAGAACAGGGGTTATGAACACTGAAGCTTTCTTT. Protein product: CAWRTGVMNTEAFF. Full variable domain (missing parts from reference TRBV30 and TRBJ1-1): SQTIHQWPATLVQPVGSPLSLECTVEGTSNPNLYWYRQAAGRGLQLLFYSVGIGQISSEVPQNLSASRPQDRQFILSSKKLLLSDSGFYLCAWRTGVMNTEAFFGQGTRLTVV.

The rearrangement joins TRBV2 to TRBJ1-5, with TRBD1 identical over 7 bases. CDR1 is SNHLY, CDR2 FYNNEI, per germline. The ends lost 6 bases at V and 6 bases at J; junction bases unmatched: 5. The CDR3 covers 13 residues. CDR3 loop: CASRMNRGQPQHF. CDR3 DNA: TGTGCCAGCAGGATGAACAGGGGTCAGCCCCAGCATTTT. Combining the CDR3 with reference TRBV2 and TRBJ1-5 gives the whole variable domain EPEVTQTPSHQVTQMGQEVILRCVPISNHLYFYWYRQILGQKVEFLVSFYNNEISEKSEIFDDQFSVERPDGSNFTLKIRSTKLEDSAMYFCASRMNRGQPQHFGDGTRLSIL.

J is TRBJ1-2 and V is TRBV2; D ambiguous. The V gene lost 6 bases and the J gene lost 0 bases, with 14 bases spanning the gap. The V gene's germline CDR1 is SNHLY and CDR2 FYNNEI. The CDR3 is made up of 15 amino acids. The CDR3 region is CASRSGVLANYGYTF. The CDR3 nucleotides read TGTGCCAGCAGGTCCGGAGTTTTAGCTAACTATGGCTACACCTTC.

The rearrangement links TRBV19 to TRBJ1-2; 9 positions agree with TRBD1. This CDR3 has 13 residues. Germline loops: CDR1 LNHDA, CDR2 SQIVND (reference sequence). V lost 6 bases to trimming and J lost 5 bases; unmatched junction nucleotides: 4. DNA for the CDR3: TGTGCCAGTAGATGGGGACAGGGTTATGGCTACACCTTC. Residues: CASRWGQGYGYTF.

The CDR3 sequence is CASSSRDRPNEKLFF. The CDR3 region has the DNA TGTGCCAGCAGCTCCCGGGACAGACCTAATGAAAAACTGTTTTTT. This chain uses TRBV5-4 with TRBJ1-4; 7 bases are a match to TRBD1. The length of the CDR3 is 15 residues. V was clipped by 3 bases and J by 3 bases; unmatched bases: 5. Germline CDR1 is SGHNT and CDR2 is YYREEE (reference sequence). Supplemented by reference TRBV5-4 and TRBJ1-4, the full variable domain reads ETGVTQSPTHLIKTRGQQVTLRCSSQSGHNTVSWYQQALGQGPQFIFQYYREEENGRGNFPPRFSGLQFPNYSSELNVNALELDDSALYLCASSSRDRPNEKLFFGSGTQLSVL.

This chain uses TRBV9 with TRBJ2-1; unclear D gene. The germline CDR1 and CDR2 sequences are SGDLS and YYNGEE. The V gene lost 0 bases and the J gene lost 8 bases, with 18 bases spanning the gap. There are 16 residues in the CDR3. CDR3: CASSVDGPVPNDEQFF. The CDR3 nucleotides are TGTGCCAGCAGCGTAGATGGCCCCGTCCCAAATGATGAGCAGTTCTTC.